The entry below describes one T cell receptor beta chain. Antigen unknown. This sample is drawn from a study of shared clonotypes between healthy human individuals. This CDR3 is built from 14 residues. V lost 4 bases to trimming and J lost 15 bases; unmatched junction nucleotides: 13. Germline values: CDR1 LNHDA, CDR2 SQIVND (reference sequence). General study points: On the whole, naive subsets had larger estimated richness than memory subsets had. Clonotypes shared by all four sorted-subset donors had higher generation probabilities than non-shared clonotypes.

The CD4+ fraction was divided into a CD45RA+ naive subset and a CD45RA-negative memory subset. Using 200 ng DNA, around 30,000 T cell genomes, the sorted-subset replicate PCRs were run. TCRdb keeps only in-frame clones here, not all; method: immunoSEQ multiplex PCR. Found here are 2 million to 2.5 million clones, approximately 90% of them singletons; the top ten hold 0.37%. The sequence was collected from a young man in good health. Some clones in this sample may be carry-over from other donors' samples. The specimen was naive CD4+ T cells from PBMCs. Subset specified: CD45RA+ positively selected. The rearrangement joins TRBV19 to TRBJ2-4; 9 bases line up with TRBD1. CDR3 protein: CASSRDRASGLWYF. The CDR3 DNA reads as TGTGCCAGTAGTAGGGACAGGGCGTCCGGGTTGTGGTACTTC.